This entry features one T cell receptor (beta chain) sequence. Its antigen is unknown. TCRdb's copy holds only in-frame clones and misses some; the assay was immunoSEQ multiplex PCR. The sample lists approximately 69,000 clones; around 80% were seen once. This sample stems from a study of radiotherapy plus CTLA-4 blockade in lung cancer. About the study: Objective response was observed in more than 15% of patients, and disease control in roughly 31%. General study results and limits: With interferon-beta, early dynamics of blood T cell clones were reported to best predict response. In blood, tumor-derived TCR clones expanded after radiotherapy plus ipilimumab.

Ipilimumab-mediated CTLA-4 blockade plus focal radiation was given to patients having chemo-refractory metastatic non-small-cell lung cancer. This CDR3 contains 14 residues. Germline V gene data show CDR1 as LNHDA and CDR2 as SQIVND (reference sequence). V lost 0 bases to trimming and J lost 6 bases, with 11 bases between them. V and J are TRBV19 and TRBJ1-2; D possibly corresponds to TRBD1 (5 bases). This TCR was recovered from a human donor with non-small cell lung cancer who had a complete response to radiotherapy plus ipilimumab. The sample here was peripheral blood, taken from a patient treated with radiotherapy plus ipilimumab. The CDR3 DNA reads TGTGCCAGTAGTATAGAGGGACGAGGGGATGGCTACACCTTC. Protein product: CASSIEGRGDGYTF. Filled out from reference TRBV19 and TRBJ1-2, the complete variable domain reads DGGITQSPKYLFRKEGQNVTLSCEQNLNHDAMYWYRQDPGQGLRLIYYSQIVNDFQKGDIAEGYSVSREKKESFPLTVTSAQKNPTAFYLCASSIEGRGDGYTFGSGTRLTVV.